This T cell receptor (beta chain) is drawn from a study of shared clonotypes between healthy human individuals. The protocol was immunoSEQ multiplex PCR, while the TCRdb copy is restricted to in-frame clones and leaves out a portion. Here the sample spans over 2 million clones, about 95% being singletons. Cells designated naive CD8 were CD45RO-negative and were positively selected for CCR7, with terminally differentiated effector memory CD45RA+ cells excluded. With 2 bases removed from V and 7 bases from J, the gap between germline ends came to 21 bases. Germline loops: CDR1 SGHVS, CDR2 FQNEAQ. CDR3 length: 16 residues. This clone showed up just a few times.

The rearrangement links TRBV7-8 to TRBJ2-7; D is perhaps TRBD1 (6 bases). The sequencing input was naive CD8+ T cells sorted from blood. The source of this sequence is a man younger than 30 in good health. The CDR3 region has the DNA TGTGCCAGCAGCTTAAAGGGGGACAAGGTGAAAAGGGAGCAGTACTTC. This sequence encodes CASSLKGDKVKREQYF. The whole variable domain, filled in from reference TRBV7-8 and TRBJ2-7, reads GAGVSQSPRYKVAKRGQDVALRCDPISGHVSLFWYQQALGQGPEFLTYFQNEAQLDKSGLPSDRFFAERPEGSVSTLKIQRTQQEDSAVYLCASSLKGDKVKREQYFGPGTRLTVT.